These 25 T cell receptor beta chains share one sample of origin, sequenced in a study of T cells in tumors after PD-1 blockade. The data were produced by immunoSEQ multiplex PCR, yet TCRdb's version contains in-frame clones alone and is incomplete. The table has under 75,000 clones, less than 85% seen once. The sequencing here drew on PBMCs, taken after anti-PD-1 treatment. These receptors were obtained from a human donor with basal cell carcinoma.

Notes on this clone: Other DNA sequences within the sample encode an identical CDR3. The chain is built from TRBV2 and TRBJ2-1; D is possibly TRBD2 (6 bases). Trimming shortened V by 7 bases and J by 5 bases, and 18 bases separated the two germline ends. Germline V lookup: CDR1 SNHLY, CDR2 FYNNEI. The length of the CDR3 is 15 residues. This chain's CDR3 is CASTPAGSQNNEQFF. The CDR3 DNA is TGTGCCAGCACTCCCGCGGGGAGCCAAAACAATGAGCAGTTCTTC.

CDR3 region: CASSSGTLASTDTQYF. The CDR3 DNA sequence: TGTGCCAGCAGCTCTGGAACCCTCGCTAGCACAGATACGCAGTATTTT. The rearrangement joins TRBV7-9 to TRBJ2-3; D ambiguous. The CDR3 covers 16 residues. Germline CDR1 reads SEHNR; CDR2 reads FQNEAQ (reference sequence). V lost 4 bases and J lost 0, with 14 bases in between. Full variable domain (remainder filled in from reference TRBV7-9 and TRBJ2-3): DTGVSQNPRHKITKRGQNVTFRCDPISEHNRLYWYRQTLGQGPEFLTYFQNEAQLEKSRLLSDRFSAERPKGSFSTLEIQRTEQGDSAMYLCASSSGTLASTDTQYFGPGTRLTVL.

The chain has TRBV6-1 and TRBJ1-1; D might be TRBD1 (6 bases). CDR3 size: 16 residues. Germline assignment: CDR1 MNHNS and CDR2 SASEGT. V was pared by 0 bases and J by 4 bases, with 15 bases between. This CDR3 is CASSEATGFFLTEAFF. In nucleotides, the CDR3 is TGTGCCAGCAGTGAAGCGACAGGTTTTTTTCTCACTGAAGCTTTCTTT.

V usage is TRBV28 and J usage is TRBJ1-5; TRBD1 matches at 7 bases. The trim removed 6 bases at V and 7 bases at J, leaving 12 bases unmatched. The CDR3 has 15 residues. CDR1 is MDHEN and CDR2 is SYDVKM in the germline V gene. The CDR3 coding sequence is TGTGCCAGCAGAGAAGAACTCGGACAGGCCCAGCCCCAGCATTTT. It specifies CASREELGQAQPQHF.

The chain uses TRBV25-1 and TRBJ1-4; 10 bases map to TRBD1. Trimming removed 3 bases from V and 6 bases from J; junction bases left unmatched: 4. The CDR3 is made up of 15 amino acids. Looked up from germline, CDR1 is MGHDK and CDR2 is SYGVNS. CDR3 sequence: CASSDRDRGYEKLFF. The CDR3 DNA reads as TGTGCCAGCAGTGACCGGGACAGGGGTTATGAAAAACTGTTTTTT.

This clone was seen only once. The chain recombines TRBV5-6 with TRBJ2-7, with TRBD1 matching over 9 bases. The CDR3 runs to 15 residues. The ends lost 7 bases at V and 2 bases at J; junction bases unmatched: 10. Looked up from germline, CDR1 is SGHDT and CDR2 is YYEEEE. The CDR3 nucleotides read TGTGCCAGCGCTATTACCGGGACAGGGCCCTACGAGCAGTACTTC. Protein: CASAITGTGPYEQYF.

The chain carries TRBV5-1 and TRBJ2-1, with unresolved D. Germline V gives CDR1 SGHRS, CDR2 YFSETQ. Trimming stripped 4 bases from V and 7 bases from J, with 9 bases between. This CDR3 comprises 12 residues. Here the CDR3 reads CASSPGGNEQFF. The CDR3 DNA reads TGCGCCAGCAGCCCGGGTGGTAATGAGCAGTTCTTC.

The chain has TRBV7-9 and TRBJ1-6; TRBD1 matches 9 bases. V shed 5 bases, J shed 9 bases, and the junction held 5 bases outside the gene matches. CDR1 and CDR2 (germline): SEHNR, FQNEAQ (reference sequence). The CDR3 totals 14 residues. The CDR3 DNA sequence: TGTGCCAGCAGCCTCGGACAGGGGCTTTCACCCCTCCACTTT. As protein: CASSLGQGLSPLHF.

The chain joins TRBV19 to TRBJ1-6; TRBD1 matches 8 bases. With V trimmed by 2 bases and J by 10 bases, 10 bases remained unmatched. CDR3 size: 16 residues. Per the germline V gene, CDR1 is LNHDA and CDR2 is SQIVND (reference sequence). As DNA, the CDR3 is TGTGCCAGTAGTATACCTACAGGGGGAGGAGGCTCACCCCTCCACTTT. It specifies CASSIPTGGGGSPLHF.

This chain joins TRBV2 and TRBJ1-5, with 8 bases that match TRBD1. The germline V gene has CDR1 SNHLY and CDR2 FYNNEI. This CDR3 comprises 15 residues. V lost 9 bases and J lost 6; bases outside the gene matches: 13. CDR3: CASITGQESVQPQHF. In DNA form, the CDR3 reads TGTGCCAGTATTACGGGACAGGAAAGTGTTCAGCCCCAGCATTTT.

The CDR3 bases are TGCGCCAGCAGTGAGGATCTCCGGGGGCGGGACACGGAGACCCAGTACTTC. This codes for CASSEDLRGRDTETQYF. The chain is built from TRBV10-2 and TRBJ2-5; the D gene could be TRBD1 or TRBD2 (6 bases each). Germline V gene sequence: CDR1 WSHSY, CDR2 SAAADI. V was cut by 2 bases and J by 5 bases, with 21 bases left in between. The CDR3 has 17 amino acids.

The J gene is TRBJ2-7, the V gene TRBV30; the D is unclear. CDR1 is GTSNPN and CDR2 is SVGIG in the germline V gene (reference sequence). The length of the CDR3 is 11 residues. With 1 base removed from V and 7 bases from J, the gap between germline ends came to 8 bases. Here the CDR3 reads CAWSEQREQYF. In DNA form, the CDR3 reads TGTGCCTGGAGTGAACAGCGAGAGCAGTACTTC.

The J gene is TRBJ1-2, the V gene TRBV12-3 or TRBV12-4; maybe TRBD1 (5 bases). Trimming stripped 3 bases from V and 8 bases from J, with 13 bases between. The CDR3 totals 13 residues. CDR3 sequence (DNA): TGTGCCAGCAGTTTTGGGGGAAGGGAGGGCTACACCTTC. Encoded protein: CASSFGGREGYTF.

The rearrangement uses TRBV6-5 and TRBJ1-3; TRBD1 is a possible D gene (6 bases). The V gene lost 10 bases and the J gene lost 0 bases, with 16 bases spanning the gap. From germline, CDR1 is MNHEY and CDR2 SVGAGI. The CDR3 has 15 residues. CDR3 region: CATAMGGVSGNTIYF. The CDR3 DNA sequence: TGTGCCACTGCTATGGGGGGCGTCTCTGGAAACACCATATATTTT.

The gene calls are TRBV3-1 (or the pseudogene TRBV3-2) and TRBJ1-6; tentative D call: TRBD1 (5 bases). V was cut by 1 base and J by 10 bases, with 11 bases left in between. This CDR3 contains 14 residues. The V gene's germline CDR1 is LGHDT and CDR2 YNNKEL (reference sequence). Here the CDR3 reads CASSQGQGRSPLHF. The CDR3 DNA reads as TGTGCCAGCAGCCAAGGGCAGGGCCGGTCACCCCTCCACTTT.

The chain combines TRBV30 with TRBJ2-3; D gene uncertain. This CDR3 contains 13 residues. Germline assignment: CDR1 GTSNPN and CDR2 SVGIG (reference sequence). The V end lost 7 bases, the J end lost 2 bases, and 13 bases lay between the germline ends. The CDR3 DNA reads TGTGCCTCCACAGCGTCCTCCACAGATACGCAGTATTTT. Translating gives CASTASSTDTQYF. Variable domain in full (rest from reference TRBV30 and TRBJ2-3): SQTIHQWPATLVQPVGSPLSLECTVEGTSNPNLYWYRQAAGRGLQLLFYSVGIGQISSEVPQNLSASRPQDRQFILSSKKLLLSDSGFYLCASTASSTDTQYFGPGTRLTVL.

The chain links TRBV6-6 to TRBJ1-2, with 9 nucleotides matching TRBD1. The V gene end was trimmed by 8 bases and the J gene end by 2 bases; junction bases not matched to a gene: 6. From germline, CDR1 is MNHNY and CDR2 SVGAGI (reference sequence). The CDR3 consists of 14 residues. This CDR3 reads CASGNRGQNYGYTF. The CDR3 bases are TGTGCCAGCGGGAACAGGGGGCAGAACTATGGCTACACCTTC.

The chain combines TRBV30 with TRBJ1-2; D remains unclear. The V and J ends lost 5 bases and 2 bases respectively, with 15 bases between them. The germline V gene has CDR1 GTSNPN and CDR2 SVGIG (reference sequence). The CDR3 is 14 amino acids. The CDR3 nucleotides read TGTGCCTGGGGGGTATTGGGAGTGAACTATGGCTACACCTTC. It yields the protein CAWGVLGVNYGYTF.

The gene calls are TRBV24-1 and TRBJ1-5; D ambiguous. The length of the CDR3 is 15 residues. Germline V lookup: CDR1 KGHDR, CDR2 SFDVKD. The V end was cut by 1 base, the J end by 4 bases, with 10 bases between. The CDR3 nucleotides read TGTGCCACCAGTGATTTAAAGATTCCTAATCAGCCCCAGCATTTT. Translated: CATSDLKIPNQPQHF.

The sample holds one count of this clone. The V and J genes are TRBV7-6 and TRBJ2-3; 9 nucleotides align to TRBD2. V was pared by 5 bases and J by 1 base, with 4 bases of the junction left unmatched. The CDR3 is 15 amino acids. Germline assignment: CDR1 SGHVS and CDR2 FNYEAQ. The CDR3 DNA is TGTGCCAGCAGCGCACGGACTAGCGGCACAGATACGCAGTATTTT. It translates to CASSARTSGTDTQYF.

J is TRBJ1-1 and V is TRBV6-5; unclear D gene. CDR1 is MNHEY, CDR2 SVGAGI, per germline. The ends were cut back, 6 bases at V and 5 bases at J, with 13 bases in the middle. This CDR3 is 13 amino acids long. Here the CDR3 reads CASRLEGITEAFF. DNA of the CDR3: TGTGCCAGCAGGCTAGAAGGGATTACTGAAGCTTTCTTT.

Points on this clone: Additional DNA sequences in this sample encode the identical CDR3. This rearrangement joins TRBV5-4 to TRBJ1-3, with D maybe TRBD1 (6 bases). Germline-derived CDR1 and CDR2 are SGHNT and YYREEE (reference sequence). V was pared by 4 bases and J by 4 bases, with 18 bases between. The CDR3 consists of 16 residues. CDR3 residues: CASSPEGGPSGNTIYF. The CDR3 DNA is TGTGCCAGCAGCCCGGAGGGGGGACCGTCCGGAAACACCATATATTTT.

This clone has only a few counts. CDR3 DNA: TGCAGCGTTACACAGGGATCCTACGAGCAGTACTTC. Encoded protein: CSVTQGSYEQYF. The J gene is TRBJ2-7, the V gene TRBV29-1, with D possibly TRBD1 on 6 matching bases. Germline assignment: CDR1 SQVTM and CDR2 ANQGSEA. This CDR3 region has 12 residues. V dropped 5 bases and J dropped 1 base, with 9 bases sitting between them.

This rearrangement joins TRBV30 to TRBJ1-1, with D hard to call. The CDR3 extends over 13 amino acids. Germline lookup yields CDR1 GTSNPN and CDR2 SVGIG (reference sequence). Trimming pared 1 base from V and 3 bases from J, leaving 9 bases between. CDR3 amino acids: CAWSARRDTEAFF. Here the CDR3 DNA reads TGTGCCTGGAGTGCCCGGAGGGACACTGAAGCTTTCTTT.

The chain employs TRBV3-1 (or the pseudogene TRBV3-2) and TRBJ1-5; D gene ambiguous. V was shortened by 4 bases and J by 3 bases, with 10 bases between the two germline ends. Per the germline V gene, CDR1 is LGHDT and CDR2 is YNNKEL (reference sequence). There are 14 residues in the CDR3. The CDR3, as DNA: TGTGCCAGCAGCCCGATGGGGAACAATCAGCCCCAGCATTTT. Amino acids: CASSPMGNNQPQHF.